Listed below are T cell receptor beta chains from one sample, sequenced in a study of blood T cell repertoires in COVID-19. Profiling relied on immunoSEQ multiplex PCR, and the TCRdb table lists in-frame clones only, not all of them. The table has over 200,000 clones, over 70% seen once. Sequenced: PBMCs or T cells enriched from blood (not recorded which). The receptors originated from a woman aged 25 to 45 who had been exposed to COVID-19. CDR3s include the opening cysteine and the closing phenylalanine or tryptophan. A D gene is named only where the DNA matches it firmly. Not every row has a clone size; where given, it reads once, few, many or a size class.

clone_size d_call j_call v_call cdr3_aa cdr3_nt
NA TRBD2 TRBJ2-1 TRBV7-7 CASSPVLAGVRNEQFF TGTGCTAGCAGCCCGGTGCTAGCGGGAGTTCGCAATGAGCAGTTCTTC
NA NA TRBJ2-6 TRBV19 CASSLTGPGRSGANVLTF TGTGCCAGTAGTCTTACAGGGCCGGGCAGATCTGGGGCCAACGTCCTGACTTTC
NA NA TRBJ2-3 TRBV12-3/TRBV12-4 CASRPPTGDTQYF TGTGCCAGCAGGCCCCCGACTGGAGATACGCAGTATTTT
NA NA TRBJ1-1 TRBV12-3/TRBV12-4 CASSNRYEAFF TGTGCCAGCAGCAATAGATATGAAGCTTTCTTT
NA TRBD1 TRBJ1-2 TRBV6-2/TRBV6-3 CASSRDRAVGGYTF TGTGCCAGCAGCCGTGACAGGGCGGTAGGTGGCTACACCTTC
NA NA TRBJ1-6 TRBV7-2 CARRDNNSPLHF TGTGCCAGGAGGGACAATAATTCACCCCTCCACTTT
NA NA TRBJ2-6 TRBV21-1 CASSKDKRRTGISGANVLTF TGTGCCAGCAGCAAAGATAAGCGCCGGACAGGGATTTCTGGGGCCAACGTCCTGACTTTC
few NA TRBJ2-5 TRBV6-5 CAGRREGEETQYF TGTGCCGGGCGGCGGGAAGGAGAAGAGACCCAGTACTTC
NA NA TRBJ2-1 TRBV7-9 CASSHLRDEQFF TGTGCCAGCAGCCATTTGCGCGATGAGCAGTTCTTC
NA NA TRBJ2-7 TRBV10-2 CASNPLQAGLTYEQYF TGCGCCAGCAACCCACTCCAGGCAGGCCTTACCTACGAGCAGTACTTC
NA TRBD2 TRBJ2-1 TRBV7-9 CASSRSRSGGRDNEQFF TGTGCCAGCAGCCGGTCACGGTCGGGAGGAAGGGACAATGAGCAGTTCTTC
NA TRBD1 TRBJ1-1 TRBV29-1 CSVPGQGLAEAFF TGCAGCGTTCCGGGACAGGGGTTGGCTGAAGCTTTCTTT
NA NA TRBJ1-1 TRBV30 CAWSQGITEAFF TGTGCCTGGAGCCAGGGGATTACTGAAGCTTTCTTT
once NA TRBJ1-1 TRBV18 CASSPKTGNTEAFF TGTGCCAGCTCACCAAAAACGGGGAACACTGAAGCTTTCTTT
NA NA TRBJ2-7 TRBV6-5 CASRQGGEQYF TGTGCCAGCAGGCAGGGGGGCGAGCAGTACTTC
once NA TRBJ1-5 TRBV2 CASMRGTGINQPQHF TGTGCCAGCATGAGGGGGACGGGGATCAATCAGCCCCAGCATTTT
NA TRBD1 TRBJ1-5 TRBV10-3 CAISRDREGNNQPQHF TGTGCCATCAGCCGGGACAGGGAGGGGAACAATCAGCCCCAGCATTTT
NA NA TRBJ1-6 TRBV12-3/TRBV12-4 CASSTQGNSPLHF TGTGCCAGCAGTACTCAGGGGAATTCACCCCTCCACTTT
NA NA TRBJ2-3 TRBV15 CATSRDQGHLTDTQYF TGTGCCACCAGCAGAGATCAGGGGCACCTAACAGATACGCAGTATTTT
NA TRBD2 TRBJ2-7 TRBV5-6 CASSLTSGTNEQYF TGTGCCAGCAGCTTGACTAGCGGGACAAACGAGCAGTACTTC
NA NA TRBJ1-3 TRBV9 CASSVEEGVWSGNTIYF TGTGCCAGCAGCGTAGAGGAGGGCGTTTGGTCTGGAAACACCATATATTTT
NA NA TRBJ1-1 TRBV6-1 CASSDRVSGTEAFF TGTGCCAGCAGTGACAGGGTTTCCGGCACTGAAGCTTTCTTT
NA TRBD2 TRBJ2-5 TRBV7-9 CASSPGLARNVYQETQYF TGTGCCAGCAGCCCGGGACTAGCGAGGAACGTGTACCAAGAGACCCAGTACTTC
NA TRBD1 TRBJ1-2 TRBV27 CASSPSGTGGFGYTF TGTGCCAGCAGTCCCTCCGGGACAGGGGGTTTTGGCTACACCTTC
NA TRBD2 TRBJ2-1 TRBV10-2 CATSSLAGAYNEQFF TGCGCCACCTCCTCCTTAGCGGGAGCATACAATGAGCAGTTCTTC
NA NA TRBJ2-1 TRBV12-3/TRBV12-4 CASSFQVHNEQFF TGTGCCAGCAGTTTTCAGGTTCACAATGAGCAGTTCTTC
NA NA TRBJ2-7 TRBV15 CATSRDPKGGYEQYF TGTGCCACCAGCAGAGACCCCAAGGGGGGGTACGAGCAGTACTTC
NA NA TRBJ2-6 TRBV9 CASSVEGDGANVLTF TGTGCCAGCAGCGTAGAGGGGGATGGGGCCAACGTCCTGACTTTC
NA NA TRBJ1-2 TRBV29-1 CSVEDAGNYGYTF TGCAGCGTTGAGGATGCAGGGAACTATGGCTACACCTTC
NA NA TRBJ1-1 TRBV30 CAWSDPQGLKTEAFF TGTGCCTGGAGTGACCCCCAGGGGCTTAAAACTGAAGCTTTCTTT
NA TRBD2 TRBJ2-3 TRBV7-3 CASSPGTSATDTQYF TGTGCCAGCAGCCCGGGGACTAGCGCCACAGATACGCAGTATTTT
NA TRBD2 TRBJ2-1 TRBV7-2 CASSLAAGSYNEQFF TGTGCCAGCAGCTTAGCAGCGGGATCCTACAATGAGCAGTTCTTC
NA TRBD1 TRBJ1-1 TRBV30 CAWTPGQGITEAFF TGTGCCTGGACACCGGGACAGGGTATCACTGAAGCTTTCTTT
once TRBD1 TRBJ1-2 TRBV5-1 CASSSRMGQDYGYTF TGCGCCAGCAGCTCACGCATGGGACAGGACTATGGCTACACCTTC
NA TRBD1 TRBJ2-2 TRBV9 CASSVGTGTGELFF TGTGCCAGCAGCGTTGGGACAGGGACCGGGGAGCTGTTTTTT
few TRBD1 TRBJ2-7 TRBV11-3 CASSLGQVDEQYF TGTGCCAGCAGCTTGGGACAGGTTGACGAGCAGTACTTC
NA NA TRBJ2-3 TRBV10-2 CASSESWENTQYF TGCGCCAGCAGTGAGTCCTGGGAGAATACGCAGTATTTT
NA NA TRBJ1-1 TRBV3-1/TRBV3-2 CASSSGTEAFF TGTGCCAGCAGTTCCGGGACTGAAGCTTTCTTT
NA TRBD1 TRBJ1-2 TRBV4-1 CASSQDYRQGGNGYTF TGCGCCAGCAGCCAAGATTATCGACAGGGTGGTAACGGCTACACCTTC
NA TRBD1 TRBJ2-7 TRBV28 CASRPGQVFSYEQYF TGTGCCAGCAGGCCCGGACAGGTTTTCTCCTACGAGCAGTACTTC
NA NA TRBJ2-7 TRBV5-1 CASSFDIGSYEQYF TGCGCCAGCAGCTTTGACATTGGCTCCTACGAGCAGTACTTC